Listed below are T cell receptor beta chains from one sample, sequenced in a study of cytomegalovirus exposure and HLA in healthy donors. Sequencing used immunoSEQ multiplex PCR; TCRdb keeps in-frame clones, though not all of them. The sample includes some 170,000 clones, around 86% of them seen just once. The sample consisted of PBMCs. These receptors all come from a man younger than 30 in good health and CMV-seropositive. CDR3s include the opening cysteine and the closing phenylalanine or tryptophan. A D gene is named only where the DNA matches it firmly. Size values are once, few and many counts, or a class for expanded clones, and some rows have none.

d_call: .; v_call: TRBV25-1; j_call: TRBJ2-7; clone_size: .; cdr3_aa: CASSEKYPLQAKRGEQYF; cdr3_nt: TGTGCCAGCAGTGAAAAATACCCCCTACAGGCGAAGCGTGGCGAGCAGTACTTC
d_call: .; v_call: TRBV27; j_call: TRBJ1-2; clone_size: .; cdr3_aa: CASKGANYGYTF; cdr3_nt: TGTGCCAGCAAAGGGGCCAACTATGGCTACACCTTC
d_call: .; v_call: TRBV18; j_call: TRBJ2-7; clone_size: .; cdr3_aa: CASSPPSRGYLEQYF; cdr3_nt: TGTGCCAGCTCACCACCCTCGAGAGGGTATCTCGAGCAGTACTTC
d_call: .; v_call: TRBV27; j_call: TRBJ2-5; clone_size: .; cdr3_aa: CASSDSPRPYETQYF; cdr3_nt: TGTGCCAGCAGTGACTCCCCACGCCCTTACGAGACCCAGTACTTC
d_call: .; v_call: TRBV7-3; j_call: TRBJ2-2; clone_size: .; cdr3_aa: CASSPPGRENTGELFF; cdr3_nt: TGTGCCAGCAGCCCCCCGGGCCGGGAGAACACCGGGGAGCTGTTTTTT
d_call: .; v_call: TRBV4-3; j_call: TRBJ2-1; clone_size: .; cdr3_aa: CASSLGAGVNEQFF; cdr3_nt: TGCGCCAGCAGCCTTGGCGCAGGGGTGAATGAGCAGTTCTTC
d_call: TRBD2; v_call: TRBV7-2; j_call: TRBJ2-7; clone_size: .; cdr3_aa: CASSRSGGRYEQYF; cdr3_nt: TGTGCCAGCAGCCGGTCGGGGGGAAGGTACGAGCAGTACTTC
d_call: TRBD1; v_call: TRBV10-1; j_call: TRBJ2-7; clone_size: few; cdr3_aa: CASSRTGGWYEQYF; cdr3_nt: TGCGCCAGCAGCCGGACAGGGGGCTGGTACGAGCAGTACTTC
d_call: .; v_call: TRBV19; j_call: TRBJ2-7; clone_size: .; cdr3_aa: CASSIGLADEQYF; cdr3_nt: TGTGCCAGTAGTATAGGTCTAGCCGACGAGCAGTACTTC
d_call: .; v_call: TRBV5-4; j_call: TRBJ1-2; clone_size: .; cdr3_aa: CASINGANYGYTF; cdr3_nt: TGTGCCAGCATCAACGGGGCTAACTATGGCTACACCTTC
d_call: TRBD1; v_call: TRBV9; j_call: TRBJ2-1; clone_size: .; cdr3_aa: CASSVGTALYNEQFF; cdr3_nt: TGTGCCAGCAGCGTGGGGACAGCTCTCTACAATGAGCAGTTCTTC
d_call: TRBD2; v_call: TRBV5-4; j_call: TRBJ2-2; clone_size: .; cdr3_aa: CASKPGGITGELFF; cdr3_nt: TGTGCCAGCAAACCGGGAGGGATTACCGGGGAGCTGTTTTTT
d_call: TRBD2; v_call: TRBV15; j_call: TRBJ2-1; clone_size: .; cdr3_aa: CATRSGTSKFF; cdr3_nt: TGTGCCACCAGGTCAGGGACTAGTAAGTTCTTC
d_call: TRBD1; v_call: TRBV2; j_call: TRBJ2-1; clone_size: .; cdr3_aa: CASSGQSSNEQFF; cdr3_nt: TGTGCCAGCTCGGGACAGAGCTCCAATGAGCAGTTCTTC
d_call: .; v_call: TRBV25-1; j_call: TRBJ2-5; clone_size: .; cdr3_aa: CASSERRAQETQYF; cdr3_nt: TGTGCCAGCAGTGAACGCAGGGCCCAAGAGACCCAGTACTTC
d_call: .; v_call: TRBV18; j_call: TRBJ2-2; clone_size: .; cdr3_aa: CASSQQGDTGELFF; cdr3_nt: TGTGCCAGCTCACAACAGGGTGACACCGGGGAGCTGTTTTTT
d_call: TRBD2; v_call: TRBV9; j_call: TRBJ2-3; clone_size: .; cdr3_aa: CASSAATGTSSDTQYF; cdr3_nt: TGTGCCAGCAGCGCCGCGACCGGGACTAGCAGTGATACGCAGTATTTT
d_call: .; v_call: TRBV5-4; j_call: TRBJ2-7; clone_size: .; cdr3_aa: CASSRAGLTYEQYF; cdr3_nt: TGTGCCAGCAGCCGTGCAGGGCTTACTTACGAGCAGTACTTC
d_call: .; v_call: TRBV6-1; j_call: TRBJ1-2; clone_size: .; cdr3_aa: CASSDRVYGYTF; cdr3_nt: TGTGCCAGCAGTGACAGGGTTTATGGCTACACCTTC
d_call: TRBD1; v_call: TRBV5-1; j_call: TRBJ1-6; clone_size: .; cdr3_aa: CASSLEGQPYSPLHF; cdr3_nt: TGCGCCAGCAGCTTGGAGGGACAGCCCTATTCACCCCTCCACTTT